This T cell receptor beta chain was recorded in a study of beta chain features in type 1 diabetes. Per germline, CDR1 GTSNPN and CDR2 SVGIG (reference sequence). The V and J ends lost 3 bases and 7 bases, in that order; junction bases with no gene match: 8. The CDR3 has 13 amino acids. As every portion of the isolated RNA was reverse transcribed, the sequencing read expressed TCRB transcripts. Several million reads was the average for naive, central memory and regulatory T cell samples. Profiling relied on immunoSEQ multiplex PCR, and the TCRdb table lists in-frame clones only, not all of them. Found here are 450,000 or so clones, over 10% of them singletons; the top ten hold approximately 0.05%.

V and J are TRBV30 and TRBJ1-2; 7 nucleotides agree with TRBD1. The sequenced sample was naive CD4+ T cells from blood. This receptor was taken from a woman under 30 in good health. This CDR3 reads CAWSLDREGGYTF. Written as DNA, the CDR3 is TGTGCCTGGAGCCTAGACAGGGAAGGTGGCTACACCTTC.